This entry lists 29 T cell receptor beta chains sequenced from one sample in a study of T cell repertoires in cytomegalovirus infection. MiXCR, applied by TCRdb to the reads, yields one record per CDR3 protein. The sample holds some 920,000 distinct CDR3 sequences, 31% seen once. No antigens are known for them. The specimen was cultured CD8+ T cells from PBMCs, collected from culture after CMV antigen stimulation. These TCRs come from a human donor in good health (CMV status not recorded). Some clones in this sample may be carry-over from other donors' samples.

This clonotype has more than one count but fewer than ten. The CDR3 loop reads CASSTPGPYGEQFF. The CDR3 coding sequence is TGTGCCAGCAGCACCCCGGGACCATACGGTGAGCAGTTCTTC. This chain joins TRBV9 and TRBJ2-1, with D perhaps assigned TRBD1 or TRBD2 (5 bases each). The length of the CDR3 is 14 residues. Trimming stripped 4 bases from V and 9 bases from J, with 17 bases between. CDR1 is SGDLS and CDR2 is YYNGEE in the germline V gene.

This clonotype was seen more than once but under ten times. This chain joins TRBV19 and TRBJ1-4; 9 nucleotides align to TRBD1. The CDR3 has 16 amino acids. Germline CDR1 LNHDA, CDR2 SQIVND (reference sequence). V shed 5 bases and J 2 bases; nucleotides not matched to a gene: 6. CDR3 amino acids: CASSWDREATNEKLFF. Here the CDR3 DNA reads TGTGCCAGTAGTTGGGACAGGGAGGCGACTAATGAAAAACTGTTTTTT. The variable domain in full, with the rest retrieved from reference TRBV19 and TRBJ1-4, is DGGITQSPKYLFRKEGQNVTLSCEQNLNHDAMYWYRQDPGQGLRLIYYSQIVNDFQKGDIAEGYSVSREKKESFPLTVTSAQKNPTAFYLCASSWDREATNEKLFFGSGTQLSVL.

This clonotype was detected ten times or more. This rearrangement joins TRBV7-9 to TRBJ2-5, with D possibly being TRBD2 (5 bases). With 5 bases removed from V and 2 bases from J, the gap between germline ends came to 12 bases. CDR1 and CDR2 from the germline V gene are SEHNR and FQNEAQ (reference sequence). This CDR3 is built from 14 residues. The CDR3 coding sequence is TGTGCCAGCAGCCTCAACGGACTGCAAGAGACCCAGTACTTC. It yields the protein CASSLNGLQETQYF.

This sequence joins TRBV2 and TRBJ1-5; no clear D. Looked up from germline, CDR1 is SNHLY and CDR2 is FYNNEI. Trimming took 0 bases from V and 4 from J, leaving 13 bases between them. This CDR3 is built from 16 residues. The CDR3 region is CASSEAGSGRNQPQHF. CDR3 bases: TGTGCCAGCAGTGAAGCCGGATCTGGGAGGAATCAGCCCCAGCATTTT.

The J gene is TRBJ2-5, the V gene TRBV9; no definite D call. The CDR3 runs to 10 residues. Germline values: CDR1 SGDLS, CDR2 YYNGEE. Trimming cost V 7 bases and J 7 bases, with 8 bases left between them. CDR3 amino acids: CASGGRTQYF. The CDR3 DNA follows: TGTGCCAGCGGTGGAAGGACCCAGTACTTC.

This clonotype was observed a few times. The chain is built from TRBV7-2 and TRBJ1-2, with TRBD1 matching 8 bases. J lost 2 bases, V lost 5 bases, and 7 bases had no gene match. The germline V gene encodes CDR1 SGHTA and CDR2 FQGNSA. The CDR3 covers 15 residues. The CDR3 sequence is CASSHRDRRNYGYTF. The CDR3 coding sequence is TGTGCCAGCAGCCATCGGGACAGGAGGAACTATGGCTACACCTTC.

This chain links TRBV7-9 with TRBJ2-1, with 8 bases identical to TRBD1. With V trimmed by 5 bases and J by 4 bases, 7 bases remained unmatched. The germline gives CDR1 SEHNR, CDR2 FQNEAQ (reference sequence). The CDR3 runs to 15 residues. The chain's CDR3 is CASSAQGGIYNEQFF. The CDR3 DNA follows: TGTGCCAGCAGCGCACAGGGGGGAATTTACAATGAGCAGTTCTTC.

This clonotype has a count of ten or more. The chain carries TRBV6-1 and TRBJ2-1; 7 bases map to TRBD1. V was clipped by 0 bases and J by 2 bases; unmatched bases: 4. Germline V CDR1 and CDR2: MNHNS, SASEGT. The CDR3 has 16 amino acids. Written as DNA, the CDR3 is TGTGCCAGCAGTGAAGCAAACAGGGGCACCTACAATGAGCAGTTCTTC. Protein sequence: CASSEANRGTYNEQFF.

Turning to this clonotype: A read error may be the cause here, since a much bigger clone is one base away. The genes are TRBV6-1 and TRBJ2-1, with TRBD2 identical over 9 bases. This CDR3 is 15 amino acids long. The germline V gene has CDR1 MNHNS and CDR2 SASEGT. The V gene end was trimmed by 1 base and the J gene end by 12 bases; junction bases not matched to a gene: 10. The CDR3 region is CASSEEAGGPDGQFF. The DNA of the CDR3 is TGTGCCAGCAGTGAAGAGGCGGGGGGGCCTGATGGGCAGTTCTTC.

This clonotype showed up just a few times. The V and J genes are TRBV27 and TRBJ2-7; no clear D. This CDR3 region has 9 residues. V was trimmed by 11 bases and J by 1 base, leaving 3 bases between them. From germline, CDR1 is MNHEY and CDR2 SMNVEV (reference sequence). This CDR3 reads CAVSYEQYF. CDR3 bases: TGTGCCGTGTCCTACGAGCAGTACTTC.

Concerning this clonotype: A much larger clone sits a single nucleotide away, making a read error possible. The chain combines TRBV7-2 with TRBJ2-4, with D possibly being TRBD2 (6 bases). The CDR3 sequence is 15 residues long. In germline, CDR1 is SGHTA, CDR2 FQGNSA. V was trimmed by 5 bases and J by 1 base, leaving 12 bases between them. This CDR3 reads CASSPWAGAKNIQYF. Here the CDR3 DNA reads TGTGCCAGCAGCCCCTGGGCGGGGGCCAAAAACATTCAGTACTTC.

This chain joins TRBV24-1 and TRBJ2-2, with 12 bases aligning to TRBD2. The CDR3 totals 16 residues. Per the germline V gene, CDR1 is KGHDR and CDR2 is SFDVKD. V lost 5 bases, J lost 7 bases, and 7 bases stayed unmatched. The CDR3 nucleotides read TGTGCCACCAGTGCCAGGACTAGCGGGGAGTACGGGGAGCTGTTTTTT. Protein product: CATSARTSGEYGELFF.

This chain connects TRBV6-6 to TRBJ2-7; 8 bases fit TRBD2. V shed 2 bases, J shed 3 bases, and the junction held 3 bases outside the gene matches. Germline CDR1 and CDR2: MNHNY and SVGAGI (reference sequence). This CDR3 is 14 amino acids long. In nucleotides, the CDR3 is TGTGCCAGCAGTTACGGACTAGCTGTCTACGAGCAGTACTTC. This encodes CASSYGLAVYEQYF.

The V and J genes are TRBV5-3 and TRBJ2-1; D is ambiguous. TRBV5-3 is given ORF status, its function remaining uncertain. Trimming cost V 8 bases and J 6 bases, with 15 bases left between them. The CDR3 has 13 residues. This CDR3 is CASSMWLANEQFF. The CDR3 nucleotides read TGTGCCAGCAGTATGTGGCTGGCCAATGAGCAGTTCTTC.

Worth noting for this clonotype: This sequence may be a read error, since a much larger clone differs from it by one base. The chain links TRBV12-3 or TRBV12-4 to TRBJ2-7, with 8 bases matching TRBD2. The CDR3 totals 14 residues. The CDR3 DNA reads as TGTGCCAACAGTCCCGTAGCGGGGCAGAACGAGCAGTACTTC. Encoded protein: CANSPVAGQNEQYF.

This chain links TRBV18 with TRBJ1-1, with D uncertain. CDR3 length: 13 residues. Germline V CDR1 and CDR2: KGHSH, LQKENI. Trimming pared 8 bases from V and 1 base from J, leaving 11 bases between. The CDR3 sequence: CASTASENTEAFF. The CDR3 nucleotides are TGTGCCAGCACCGCTTCGGAGAACACTGAAGCTTTCTTT.

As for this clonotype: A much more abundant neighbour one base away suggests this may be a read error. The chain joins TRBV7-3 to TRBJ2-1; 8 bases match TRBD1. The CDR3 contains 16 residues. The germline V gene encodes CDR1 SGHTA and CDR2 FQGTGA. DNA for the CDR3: TGTGCCGGCAGCCTTCCCCCGACAGGGGCCAGCAATGAGCAGTTCTTC. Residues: CAGSLPPTGASNEQFF.

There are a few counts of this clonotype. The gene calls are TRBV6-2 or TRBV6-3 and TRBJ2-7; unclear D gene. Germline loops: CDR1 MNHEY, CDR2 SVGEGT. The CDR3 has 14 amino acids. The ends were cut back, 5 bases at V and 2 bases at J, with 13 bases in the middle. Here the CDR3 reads CASSHYSEPYEQYV. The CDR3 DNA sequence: TGTGCCAGCAGTCACTACAGCGAGCCCTACGAGCAGTACGTC.

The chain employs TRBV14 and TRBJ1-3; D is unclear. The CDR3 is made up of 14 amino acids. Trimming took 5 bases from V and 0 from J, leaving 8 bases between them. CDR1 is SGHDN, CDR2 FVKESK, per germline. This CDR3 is CASSVRGSGNTIYF. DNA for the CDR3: TGTGCCAGCAGCGTTCGGGGCTCTGGAAACACCATATATTTT.

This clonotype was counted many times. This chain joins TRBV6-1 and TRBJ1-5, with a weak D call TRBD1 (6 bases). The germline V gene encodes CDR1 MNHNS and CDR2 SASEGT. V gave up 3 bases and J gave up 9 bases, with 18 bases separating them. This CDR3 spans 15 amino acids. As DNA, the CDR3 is TGTGCCAGCAGTGACCACCCAGGGGATGAGGGGCCCCAGCATTTT. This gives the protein CASSDHPGDEGPQHF.

CDR3 sequence (DNA): TGTGTCCGACCCTACCCGGTAACTGAAGCTTTCTTT. As protein: CVRPYPVTEAFF. The rearrangement uses TRBV12-3 or TRBV12-4 and TRBJ1-1; no reliable D call. The CDR3 is 12 amino acids.

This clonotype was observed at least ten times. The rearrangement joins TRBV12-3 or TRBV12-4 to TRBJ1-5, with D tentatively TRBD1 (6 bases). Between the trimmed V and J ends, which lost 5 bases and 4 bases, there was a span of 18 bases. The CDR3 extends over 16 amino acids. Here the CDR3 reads CASSPSPRQENQPQHF. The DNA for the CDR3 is TGTGCCAGCAGTCCATCACCTCGACAGGAGAATCAGCCCCAGCATTTT.

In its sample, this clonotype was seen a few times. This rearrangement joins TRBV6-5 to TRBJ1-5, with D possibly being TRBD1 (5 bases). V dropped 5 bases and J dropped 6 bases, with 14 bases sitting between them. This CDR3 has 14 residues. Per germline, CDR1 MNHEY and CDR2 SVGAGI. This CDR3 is CASSKRGAGQPQHF. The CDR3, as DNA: TGTGCCAGCAGTAAAAGAGGGGCAGGTCAGCCCCAGCATTTT.

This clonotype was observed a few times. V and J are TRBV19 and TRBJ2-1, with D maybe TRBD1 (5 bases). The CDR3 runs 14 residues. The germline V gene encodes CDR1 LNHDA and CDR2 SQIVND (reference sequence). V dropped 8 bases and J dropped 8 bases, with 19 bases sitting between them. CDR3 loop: CASPFKRGLDEQFF. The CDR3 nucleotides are TGTGCCAGTCCCTTCAAAAGGGGCTTGGATGAGCAGTTCTTC. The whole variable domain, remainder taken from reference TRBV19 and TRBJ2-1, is DGGITQSPKYLFRKEGQNVTLSCEQNLNHDAMYWYRQDPGQGLRLIYYSQIVNDFQKGDIAEGYSVSREKKESFPLTVTSAQKNPTAFYLCASPFKRGLDEQFFGPGTRLTVL.

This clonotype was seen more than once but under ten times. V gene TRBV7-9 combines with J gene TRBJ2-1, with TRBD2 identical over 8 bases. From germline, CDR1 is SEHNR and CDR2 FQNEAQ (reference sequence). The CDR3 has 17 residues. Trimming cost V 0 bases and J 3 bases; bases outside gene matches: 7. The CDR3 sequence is CASSLAGGGQGYNEQFF. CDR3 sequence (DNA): TGTGCCAGCAGCTTAGCGGGCGGGGGGCAGGGCTACAATGAGCAGTTCTTC.

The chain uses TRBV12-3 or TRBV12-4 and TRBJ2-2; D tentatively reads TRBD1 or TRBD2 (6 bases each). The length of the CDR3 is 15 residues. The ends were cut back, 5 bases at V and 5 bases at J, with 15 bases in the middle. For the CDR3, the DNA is TGTGCCAGCAGTCCTTTCGGGGGCCAGACCGGGGAGCTGTTTTTT. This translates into CASSPFGGQTGELFF.

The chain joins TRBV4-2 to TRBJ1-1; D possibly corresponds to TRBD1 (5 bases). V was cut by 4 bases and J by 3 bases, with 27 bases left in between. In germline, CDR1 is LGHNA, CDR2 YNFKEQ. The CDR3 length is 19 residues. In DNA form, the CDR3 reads TGTGCCAGCAGCCTAACCCCGGGCCCGACGCAGGGATGGGACACTGAAGCTTTCTTT. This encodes CASSLTPGPTQGWDTEAFF.

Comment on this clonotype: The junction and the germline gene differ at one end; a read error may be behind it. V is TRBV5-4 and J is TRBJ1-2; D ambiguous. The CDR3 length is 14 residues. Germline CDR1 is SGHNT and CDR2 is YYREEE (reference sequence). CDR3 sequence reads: CASGLVAVDYGYTF. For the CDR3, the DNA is TGTGCCAGCGGCTTGGTGGCTGTGGATTATGGCTACACCTTC.

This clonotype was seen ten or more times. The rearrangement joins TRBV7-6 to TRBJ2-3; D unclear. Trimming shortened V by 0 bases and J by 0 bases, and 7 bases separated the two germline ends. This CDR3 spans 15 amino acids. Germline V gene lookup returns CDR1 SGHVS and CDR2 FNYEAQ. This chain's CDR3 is CASSLAGFSTDTQYF. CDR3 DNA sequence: TGTGCCAGCAGCTTAGCTGGGTTTAGCACAGATACGCAGTATTTT. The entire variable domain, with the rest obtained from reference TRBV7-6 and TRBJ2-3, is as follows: GAGVSQSPRYKVTKRGQDVALRCDPISGHVSLYWYRQALGQGPEFLTYFNYEAQQDKSGLPNDRFSAERPEGSISTLTIQRTEQRDSAMYRCASSLAGFSTDTQYFGPGTRLTVL.